The clone carrying this TCR beta chain has more than one count but fewer than ten. This entry is derived from a study of blood T cells in healthy people across ages. Sample-barcoded 5' priming and a J-beta primer mix drove a second PCR of about 7 to 12 cycles. One entry per CDR3 protein results from TCRdb running MiXCR on the 5' RACE reads. The data contain 1.5 million to 2 million distinct CDR3 sequences, around 36% of them singletons. Germline CDR1 SGDLS, CDR2 YYNGEE. V dropped 0 bases and J dropped 7 bases, with 19 bases sitting between them. There are 16 residues in the CDR3. Material for sequencing was blood. This sequence joins TRBV9 and TRBJ1-2; unclear D gene. This sequence originates from a woman aged 25 to 39 in good health. Here the CDR3 reads CASSVVGRGPKGGYTF. CDR3 DNA: TGTGCCAGCAGCGTAGTCGGGAGAGGGCCAAAGGGTGGCTACACCTTC.